The T cell receptor beta chain under discussion was sequenced for a study of CD8 T cells in Susac syndrome. RNA in amounts of roughly 0.5 to 1 ug was reverse transcribed with random hexamers. An immunoSEQ multiplex PCR amplified TCR beta CDR3 over 54 Vbeta and 13 Jbeta. Each CDR3 protein gets one entry after TCRdb re-called the immunoSEQ multiplex PCR reads with MiXCR. The sample lists roughly 200,000 distinct CDR3 sequences, around 95% occurring once. Relapsing-remitting disease, either stable or active, was present in the multiple sclerosis controls, who were treatment-naive patients. CDR1 SGHRS and CDR2 YFSETQ come from the germline V gene. The CDR3 has 14 residues. The V end lost 4 bases, the J end lost 6 bases, and 14 bases lay between the germline ends.

The specimen was CD4+ T cells from PBMCs. The rearrangement uses TRBV5-1 and TRBJ2-1, with a weak D call TRBD2 (6 bases). The sequence came from a human donor with multiple sclerosis. The CDR3, as DNA: TGCGCCAGCAGCACGGGACTGGGGGGCAATGAGCAGTTCTTC. The encoded protein is CASSTGLGGNEQFF.